This TCR beta chain stems from a study of CDR3 diversity in severe acne. This CDR3 region has 15 residues. Germline V gene data show CDR1 as SEHNR and CDR2 as FQNEAQ (reference sequence). Trimming cost V 1 base and J 6 bases; bases outside gene matches: 6. TCRdb used MiXCR to reprocess the PCR reads, holding one entry per CDR3 protein. The profile shows about 98,000 distinct CDR3 sequences, roughly half of them singletons. This clonotype was detected only a few times. Sequencing was carried out using blood. The J gene is TRBJ2-7, the V gene TRBV7-9, with TRBD2 matching 10 bases. The receptor was isolated from a male donor with acne. For the CDR3, the DNA is TGTGCCAGCAGCTTAGGCGCTAGCGGGAGAGGCGAGCAGTACTTC. It specifies CASSLGASGRGEQYF.